These 28 T cell receptor beta chains were sequenced from one sample in a study of monozygotic twins with inflammatory bowel disease. Following a re-call of the 5' RACE reads, TCRdb has one entry per CDR3 protein and lacks DNA. This table lists about 160,000 distinct CDR3 sequences. The material sequenced was blood. Source of these receptors: a human donor with ulcerative colitis or Crohn's disease, or a healthy co-twin of an affected twin (not recorded which).

The rearrangement uses TRBV2 and TRBJ1-6; the D call of TRBD1 rests on TCRdb alone, since no DNA is present to check it. CDR3 size: 13 residues. The germline gives CDR1 SNHLY, CDR2 FYNNEI. This CDR3 reads CASSEEQVPPLHF.

The rearrangement links TRBV5-4 to TRBJ1-2; absent DNA, TCRdb's TRBD1 call cannot be checked. CDR1 and CDR2 (germline): SGHNT, YYREEE (reference sequence). The CDR3 is made up of 14 amino acids. The CDR3 protein is CASSLGQGIYGYTF.

V is TRBV7-3 and J is TRBJ2-5; the TCRdb D gene call, TRBD2, has no DNA to confirm it. Germline lookup yields CDR1 SGHTA and CDR2 FQGTGA. This CDR3 region has 15 residues. CDR3 sequence: CASSLNPVPTETQYF. Supplemented by reference TRBV7-3 and TRBJ2-5, the full variable domain reads GAGVSQTPSNKVTEKGKYVELRCDPISGHTALYWYRQSLGQGPEFLIYFQGTGAADDSGLPNDRFFAVRPEGSVSTLKIQRTERGDSAVYLCASSLNPVPTETQYFGPGTRLLVL.

The chain employs TRBV28 and TRBJ2-5; TCRdb outputs TRBD1, but without DNA this stays unchecked. This CDR3 has 16 amino acids. CDR1 and CDR2 (germline): MDHEN, SYDVKM. The CDR3 sequence: CASSFPGHQNGETQYF.

CDR3 sequence reads: CASSLIRGHGGELFF. The chain has TRBV7-2 and TRBJ2-2; TCRdb indicates TRBD1, and absent DNA this call remains unverified. Germline V CDR1 and CDR2: SGHTA, FQGNSA. The CDR3 length is 15 residues.

The V gene is TRBV7-3, the J gene TRBJ2-2; there is no DNA to check the TCRdb D call of TRBD1. CDR3 size: 14 residues. The germline V gene encodes CDR1 SGHTA and CDR2 FQGTGA. The CDR3: CASSSYRGAGELFF. The entire variable domain, with the rest obtained from reference TRBV7-3 and TRBJ2-2, is as follows: GAGVSQTPSNKVTEKGKYVELRCDPISGHTALYWYRQSLGQGPEFLIYFQGTGAADDSGLPNDRFFAVRPEGSVSTLKIQRTERGDSAVYLCASSSYRGAGELFFGEGSRLTVL.

The rearrangement uses TRBV20-1 and TRBJ2-2; TCRdb picks TRBD2, but there is no DNA to check that call. The CDR3 extends over 17 amino acids. CDR1 and CDR2 (germline): DFQATT, SNEGSKA (reference sequence). Here the CDR3 reads CSARNLSGRAHTGELFF.

The CDR3 is CASSPREPEQFF. The genes are TRBV7-9 and TRBJ2-1; with no DNA, the TCRdb D assignment of TRBD1 cannot be verified. The CDR3 loop spans 12 amino acids. Germline-derived CDR1 and CDR2 are SEHNR and FQNEAQ (reference sequence).

The V call is TRBV11-3, the J call TRBJ2-2; as DNA is missing, the TRBD1 call by TCRdb cannot be tested. The CDR3 spans 15 residues. CDR1 and CDR2 (germline): SGHNT, YENEEA. The CDR3 here is CASSLGTGYTGELFF.

The rearrangement joins TRBV5-1 to TRBJ1-1; no DNA is available, so the TRBD1 call from TCRdb remains unchecked. Germline V gene data show CDR1 as SGHRS and CDR2 as YFSETQ. This CDR3 contains 14 residues. This CDR3 is CASSPQGGNTEAFF.

This chain uses TRBV5-6 with TRBJ2-7. Per germline, CDR1 SGHDT and CDR2 YYEEEE. The CDR3 has 11 residues. The CDR3 loop reads CASSYYYEQYF.

The V gene is TRBV4-2, the J gene TRBJ2-7; the TCRdb D gene call, TRBD1, has no DNA to confirm it. Germline V gene data show CDR1 as LGHNA and CDR2 as YNFKEQ. This CDR3 spans 16 amino acids. CDR3 amino acids: CASSPQGVRSSYEQYF.

The chain joins TRBV5-1 to TRBJ1-4. CDR1 SGHRS and CDR2 YFSETQ come from the germline V gene. This CDR3 has 13 amino acids. CDR3 in amino acids: CASSAGPNEKLFF.

CDR3 amino acids: CAWSRGWAGVIGGPRTYEQYF. The gene calls are TRBV30 and TRBJ2-7; as DNA is missing, the TRBD2 call by TCRdb cannot be tested. Germline CDR1 and CDR2: GTSNPN and SVGIG (reference sequence). The CDR3 is 21 residues long.

The rearrangement joins TRBV5-1 to TRBJ2-1. This CDR3 has 11 amino acids. Per germline, CDR1 SGHRS and CDR2 YFSETQ. CDR3 amino acids: CASSLINEQFF. The full variable domain, its missing parts supplied by reference TRBV5-1 and TRBJ2-1, is KAGVTQTPRYLIKTRGQQVTLSCSPISGHRSVSWYQQTPGQGLQFLFEYFSETQRNKGNFPGRFSGRQFSNSRSEMNVSTLELGDSALYLCASSLINEQFFGPGTRLTVL.

CDR3 protein: CASSTSGLSSYNEQFF. The rearrangement joins TRBV7-3 to TRBJ2-1; checking the TCRdb D call of TRBD2 is not possible without DNA. There are 16 residues in the CDR3. Germline CDR1 is SGHTA and CDR2 is FQGTGA.

This chain uses TRBV20-1 with TRBJ2-6; the TCRdb call, TRBD2, lacks DNA for checking. CDR1 is DFQATT and CDR2 is SNEGSKA in the germline V gene (reference sequence). This CDR3 comprises 16 residues. The CDR3 region is CSASLGLRTGANVLTF.

This sequence joins TRBV5-1 and TRBJ2-2; the TCRdb D gene call, TRBD1, has no DNA to confirm it. CDR1 is SGHRS, CDR2 YFSETQ, per germline. The CDR3 runs to 15 residues. The CDR3 sequence is CASRLGQIITGELFF.

CDR3 loop: CASSYSGDSQETQYF. The V and J genes are TRBV7-3 and TRBJ2-5; TCRdb selects TRBD2, and the lack of DNA leaves this call unchecked. CDR1 SGHTA and CDR2 FQGTGA come from the germline V gene. The length of the CDR3 is 15 residues.

The genes are TRBV4-1 and TRBJ2-1; TCRdb picks TRBD2, but there is no DNA to check that call. This CDR3 spans 17 amino acids. CDR1 is MGHRA, CDR2 YSYEKL, per germline. The CDR3: CASSQLTSGRGDNEQFF.

This chain links TRBV6-1 with TRBJ1-1; as DNA is missing, the TRBD1 call by TCRdb cannot be tested. The length of the CDR3 is 16 residues. Germline V gene lookup returns CDR1 MNHNS and CDR2 SASEGT. CDR3 amino acids: CASIFRGRGVNTEAFF.

This rearrangement joins TRBV11-1 to TRBJ2-2; TCRdb lists TRBD2, though no DNA is available to test this call. The CDR3 sequence is 16 residues long. CDR1 is SGHAT, CDR2 FQDESV, per germline (reference sequence). CDR3 sequence: CASSLAAGTNTGELFF.

The rearrangement links TRBV2 to TRBJ2-1; the TCRdb D gene call, TRBD2, has no DNA to confirm it. Looked up from germline, CDR1 is SNHLY and CDR2 is FYNNEI. CDR3 length: 13 amino acids. The CDR3 is CARRLDLYNEQFF.

The rearrangement uses TRBV6-2 or TRBV6-3 and TRBJ2-7; checking the TCRdb D call of TRBD2 is not possible without DNA. The CDR3 is 14 amino acids. From germline, CDR1 is MNHEY and CDR2 SVGEGT. CDR3 sequence reads: CASSYLSGTYEQYF.

The gene calls are TRBV10-3 and TRBJ2-2; TCRdb's D call, TRBD2, is unchecked because there is no DNA. The length of the CDR3 is 16 residues. Germline CDR1 and CDR2: ENHRY and SYGVKD. CDR3 sequence: CAISGTSGANTGELFF.

The CDR3 spells CASSLSSEGDSPLHF. V and J are TRBV27 and TRBJ1-6; TCRdb's assignment of TRBD1 cannot be checked, as there is no DNA. The germline CDR1 and CDR2 sequences are MNHEY and SMNVEV (reference sequence). The CDR3 spans 15 residues.

CDR3 sequence: CASSIGRAFFEQYF. The chain links TRBV5-1 to TRBJ2-7; TCRdb lists TRBD2, though no DNA is available to test this call. The CDR3 consists of 14 residues. CDR1 is SGHRS, CDR2 YFSETQ, per germline.

The V and J genes are TRBV4-3 and TRBJ2-7; checking the TCRdb D call of TRBD1 is not possible without DNA. The CDR3 extends over 16 amino acids. Germline V lookup: CDR1 LGHNA, CDR2 YSLEER. The CDR3 sequence: CASSQSGQGDPYEQYF.